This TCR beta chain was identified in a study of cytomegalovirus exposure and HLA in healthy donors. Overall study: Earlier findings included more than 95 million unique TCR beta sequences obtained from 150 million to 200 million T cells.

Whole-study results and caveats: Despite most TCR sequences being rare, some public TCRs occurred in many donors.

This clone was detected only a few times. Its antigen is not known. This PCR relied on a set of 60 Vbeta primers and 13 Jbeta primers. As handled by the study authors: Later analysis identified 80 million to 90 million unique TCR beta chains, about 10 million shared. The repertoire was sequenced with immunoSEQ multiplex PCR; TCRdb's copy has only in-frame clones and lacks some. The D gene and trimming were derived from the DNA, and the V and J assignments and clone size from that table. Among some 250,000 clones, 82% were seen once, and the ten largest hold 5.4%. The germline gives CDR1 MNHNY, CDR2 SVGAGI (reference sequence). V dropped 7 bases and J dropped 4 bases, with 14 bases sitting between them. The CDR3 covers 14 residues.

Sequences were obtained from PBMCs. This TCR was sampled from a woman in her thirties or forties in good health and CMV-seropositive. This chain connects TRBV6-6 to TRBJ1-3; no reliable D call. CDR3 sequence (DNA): TGTGCCAGCAAAGTGGGAGGGCGGGGAAACACCATATATTTT. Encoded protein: CASKVGGRGNTIYF.